This T cell receptor beta chain was documented in a study of glioma-infiltrating T cells. TCR alpha and beta CDR3 regions were amplified from RNA using iRepertoire nested multiplex PCR. MiXCR was run by TCRdb on the multiplex PCR reads, yielding one entry per CDR3 protein. Here the sample spans 150,000 or so distinct CDR3 sequences, about two fifths being singletons. This clonotype was picked up many times. Germline V gene sequence: CDR1 SGHTA, CDR2 FQGNSA. This CDR3 is 13 amino acids long. The germline V and J ends were trimmed by 5 bases and 5 bases, with 12 bases remaining between them. This clonotype was sampled from a human donor with low-grade glioma or glioblastoma, undergoing nonglioma brain surgery, or in good health (not recorded which). The chain combines TRBV7-2 with TRBJ2-5; D is possibly TRBD2 (5 bases). The sequencing input was glioma tissue, nonneoplastic brain tissue, or PBMCs (not recorded which). The CDR3: CASSLTSPETQYF. The CDR3, as DNA: TGTGCCAGCAGCCTCACTAGTCCCGAGACCCAGTACTTC.